The entry below describes one T cell receptor (beta chain). What it binds is unknown. These data originate in a study of shared clonotypes between healthy human individuals. The study, taken as a whole, reports: Larger estimated richness was generally recorded for naive subsets relative to memory subsets. Generation of non-shared clonotypes was less probable than generation of clonotypes shared by all four donors.

At the deep level, the assay was run. Source study methods: Quality scores were absent from the junction-only immunoSEQ sequences, so filtering differed. Produced via immunoSEQ multiplex PCR; TCRdb's table is partial and in-frame only. V and J calls and clone size are copied from that table; D and trimming were computed from the DNA. The sample records about 2.1 million clones, 85% to 95% being singletons. CD8 cells classed as naive were CD45RO-negative and positively selected for CCR7, excluding terminally differentiated effector memory CD45RA+ cells. Sequencing used naive CD8+ T cells from PBMCs. The receptor was isolated from a man younger than 30 in good health. Some clones in this sample may be carry-over from other donors' samples.

For the CDR3, the DNA is TGTGCCAGCAGCTTAGATCTGGCGGGAGGGCCTTGGAATGAGCAGTTCTTC. It specifies CASSLDLAGGPWNEQFF. The chain recombines TRBV11-2 with TRBJ2-1, with 9 bases lining up with TRBD2. The CDR3 runs to 17 residues. Trimming removed 0 bases from V and 7 bases from J; junction bases left unmatched: 10. Germline values: CDR1 SGHAT, CDR2 FQNNGV. Complete variable domain (other parts from reference TRBV11-2 and TRBJ2-1): EAGVAQSPRYKIIEKRQSVAFWCNPISGHATLYWYQQILGQGPKLLIQFQNNGVVDDSQLPKDRFSAERLKGVDSTLKIQPAKLEDSAVYLCASSLDLAGGPWNEQFFGPGTRLTVL.